The 5 T cell receptor beta chains given below trace back to one sample, sequenced in a study of cytomegalovirus exposure and HLA in healthy donors. With 60 Vbeta and 13 Jbeta primers, the PCR was carried out. Only in-frame clones appear in the TCRdb table, and some are missing; sequencing was by immunoSEQ multiplex PCR. The repertoire consists of some 170,000 clones, with 80% occurring once and the leading ten covering roughly 5%. Sequenced material: PBMCs. These receptors came from a man aged 25-40 years in good health and CMV-seronegative.

The rearrangement uses TRBV7-9 and TRBJ1-2; D may be TRBD1 (6 bases). With 1 base removed from V and 3 bases from J, the gap between germline ends came to 6 bases. Germline V CDR1 and CDR2: SEHNR, FQNEAQ (reference sequence). CDR3 length: 13 residues. The CDR3 region is CASSLDRDYGYTF. The CDR3 coding sequence is TGTGCCAGCAGCTTAGACAGGGACTATGGCTACACCTTC.

The table lists this clone with a few counts. The chain uses TRBV5-6 and TRBJ2-2, with D possibly being TRBD2 (6 bases). Between the trimmed V and J ends, which lost 3 bases and 2 bases, there was a span of 8 bases. Looked up from germline, CDR1 is SGHDT and CDR2 is YYEEEE. There are 14 residues in the CDR3. The CDR3 DNA reads TGTGCCAGCAGCTACGGGGGTAACACCGGGGAGCTGTTTTTT. This encodes CASSYGGNTGELFF.

This clone appeared a few times. The chain has TRBV6-5 and TRBJ2-1; the match to TRBD1 covers 8 bases. Germline V gene data show CDR1 as MNHEY and CDR2 as SVGAGI. The CDR3 is 14 amino acids. With V trimmed by 4 bases and J by 7 bases, 6 bases remained unmatched. The CDR3 sequence: CASSSDRGMNEQFF. The CDR3 nucleotides are TGTGCCAGCAGTTCAGACAGGGGAATGAATGAGCAGTTCTTC.

The V call is TRBV2, the J call TRBJ1-5; a weak D match, TRBD1 (5 bases). The germline V and J ends were trimmed by 8 bases and 5 bases, with 19 bases remaining between them. Germline V CDR1 and CDR2: SNHLY, FYNNEI. The CDR3 has 15 residues. The CDR3 sequence: CASSSLQGGDQPQHF. The CDR3 coding sequence is TGTGCCAGCTCCTCCCTCCAGGGCGGGGATCAGCCCCAGCATTTT.

V is TRBV10-3 and J is TRBJ1-1, with D uncertain. Germline assignment: CDR1 ENHRY and CDR2 SYGVKD. The ends were cut back, 0 bases at V and 6 bases at J, with 5 bases in the middle. The CDR3 totals 12 residues. This CDR3 is CAISESGSEAFF. DNA of the CDR3: TGTGCCATCAGTGAGTCTGGCTCTGAAGCTTTCTTT.